This T cell receptor beta chain originates from a study of CD8 T cells in ankylosing spondylitis. Whole-study findings and limits: The study identified a TCR beta motif of several highly homologous variants that appeared characteristic of ankylosing spondylitis blood. Clones tied to disease were said to be significantly enriched in matched ankylosing spondylitis synovial fluid. Reports of some motif variants in reactive arthritis synovial fluid and blood predate this one.

V was trimmed by 4 bases and J by 4 bases, leaving 8 bases between them. CDR3 length: 12 residues. Germline-derived CDR1 and CDR2 are SGHTA and FQGNSA. Ten or more counts support this clonotype. The antigen remains undetermined. Generation of TCR beta libraries employed quantitative 5'-RACE incorporating molecular barcodes. A single record per CDR3 protein comes from TCRdb applying MiXCR to the 5' RACE reads. The sample includes more than 600,000 distinct CDR3 sequences, around 19% seen only once; the top ten take 19%. The chain uses TRBV7-2 and TRBJ2-7; D not resolved. This TCR came from a male donor with ankylosing spondylitis. Sequencing was performed on blood, either unsorted or a sorted T cell fraction (not recorded which). In DNA form, the CDR3 reads TGTGCCAGCAGCTCGACCGCATACGAGCAGTACTTC. This encodes CASSSTAYEQYF.